Below, 3 T cell receptor beta chains from the same sample are listed, as sequenced in a study of shared clonotypes between healthy human individuals (dated by TCRdb to 2020 to 2021). Library preparation employed the immunoSEQ multiplex PCR assay. TCRdb carries this immuneACCESS record with in-frame sequences only. Its versions omit some clonotypes, under half of them owing to an unresolved V gene in the studies checked, with the rest unexplained. The sample table records about 100,000 clones; 68% of these occur just once. The ten largest clones take up approximately 25% of the sample. The sequenced sample consisted of memory CD8+ T cells sorted from blood. The cell subset or site tag for this specimen amounts to: CD45RO+ cells pooled with CCR7-negative TemRA cells. The receptors shown here come from a woman between 25 and 40 years old in good health.

V gene TRBV18 combines with J gene TRBJ1-2; 8 nucleotides agree with TRBD1. Trimming removed 2 bases from V and 5 bases from J; junction bases left unmatched: 10. The CDR3 spans 16 residues. Germline values: CDR1 KGHSH, CDR2 LQKENI. The CDR3 is CASSPNTVQGEYGYTF. DNA of the CDR3: TGTGCCAGCTCACCAAACACAGTACAGGGGGAGTATGGCTACACCTTC.

This sequence joins TRBV2 and TRBJ1-1; TRBD1 is a possible D gene (5 bases). The V gene lost 0 bases and the J gene lost 1 base, with 18 bases spanning the gap. The germline V gene encodes CDR1 SNHLY and CDR2 FYNNEI. This CDR3 is 18 amino acids long. The DNA of the CDR3 is TGTGCCAGCAGTGAAGCCCCACCCGGGGACGGAGAGAACACTGAAGCTTTCTTT. As protein: CASSEAPPGDGENTEAFF.

This chain connects TRBV7-8 to TRBJ2-2; 7 nucleotides match TRBD1. Looked up from germline, CDR1 is SGHVS and CDR2 is FQNEAQ. The trim removed 5 bases at V and 3 bases at J, leaving 12 bases unmatched. The CDR3 has 17 residues. In nucleotides, the CDR3 is TGTGCCAGCAGCCTAGACTTGACAGGGTGGTACACCGGGGAGCTGTTTTTT. Translating it yields CASSLDLTGWYTGELFF.